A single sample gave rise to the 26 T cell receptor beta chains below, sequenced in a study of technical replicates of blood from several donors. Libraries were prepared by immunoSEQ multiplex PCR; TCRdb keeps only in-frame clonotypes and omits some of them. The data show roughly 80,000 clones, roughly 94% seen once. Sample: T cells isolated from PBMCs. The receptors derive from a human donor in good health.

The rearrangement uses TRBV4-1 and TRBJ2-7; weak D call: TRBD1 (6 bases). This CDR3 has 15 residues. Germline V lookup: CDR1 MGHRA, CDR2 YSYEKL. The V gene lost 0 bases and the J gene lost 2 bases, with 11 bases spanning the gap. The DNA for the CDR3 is TGCGCCAGCAGCCAAGAGGGGGACATAACCTACGAGCAGTACTTC. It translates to CASSQEGDITYEQYF.

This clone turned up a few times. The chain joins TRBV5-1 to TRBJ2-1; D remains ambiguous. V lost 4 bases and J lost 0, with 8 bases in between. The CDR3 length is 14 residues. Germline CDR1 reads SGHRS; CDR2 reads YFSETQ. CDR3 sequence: CASSPVSSYNEQFF. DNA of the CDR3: TGCGCCAGCAGCCCGGTTAGCTCCTACAATGAGCAGTTCTTC.

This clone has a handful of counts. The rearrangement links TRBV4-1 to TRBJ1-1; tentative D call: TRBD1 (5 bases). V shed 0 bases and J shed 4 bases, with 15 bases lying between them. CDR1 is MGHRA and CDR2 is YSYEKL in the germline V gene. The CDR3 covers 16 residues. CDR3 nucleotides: TGCGCCAGCAGCCAAGATCCTAATTGGGGCGGCACTGAAGCTTTCTTT. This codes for CASSQDPNWGGTEAFF.

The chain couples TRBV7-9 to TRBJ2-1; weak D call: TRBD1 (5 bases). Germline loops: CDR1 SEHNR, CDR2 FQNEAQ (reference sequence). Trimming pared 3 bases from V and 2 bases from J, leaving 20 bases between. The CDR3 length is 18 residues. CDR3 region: CASSFDGLQGGPYNEQFF. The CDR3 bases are TGTGCCAGCAGCTTCGATGGGCTCCAGGGTGGGCCCTACAATGAGCAGTTCTTC.

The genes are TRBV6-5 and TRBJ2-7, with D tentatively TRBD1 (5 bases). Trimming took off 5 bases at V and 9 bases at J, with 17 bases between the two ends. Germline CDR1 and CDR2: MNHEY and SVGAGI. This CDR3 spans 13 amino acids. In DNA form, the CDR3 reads TGTGCCAGCAGTCCAGACTTCACAGGTGCGCAGTACTTC. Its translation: CASSPDFTGAQYF.

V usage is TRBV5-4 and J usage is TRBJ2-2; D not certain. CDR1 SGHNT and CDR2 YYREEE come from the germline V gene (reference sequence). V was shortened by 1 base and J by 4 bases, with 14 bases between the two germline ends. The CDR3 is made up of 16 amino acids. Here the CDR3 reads CASSLWLTEATGELFF. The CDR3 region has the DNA TGTGCCAGCAGCTTGTGGCTGACCGAGGCCACCGGGGAGCTGTTTTTT. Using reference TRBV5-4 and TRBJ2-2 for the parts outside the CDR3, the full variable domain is ETGVTQSPTHLIKTRGQQVTLRCSSQSGHNTVSWYQQALGQGPQFIFQYYREEENGRGNFPPRFSGLQFPNYSSELNVNALELDDSALYLCASSLWLTEATGELFFGEGSRLTVL.

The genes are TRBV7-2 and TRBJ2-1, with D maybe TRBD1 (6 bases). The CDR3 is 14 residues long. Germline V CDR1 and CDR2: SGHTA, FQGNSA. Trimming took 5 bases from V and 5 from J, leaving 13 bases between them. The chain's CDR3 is CASSPPPGDNEQFF. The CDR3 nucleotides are TGTGCCAGCAGCCCACCCCCAGGGGACAATGAGCAGTTCTTC.

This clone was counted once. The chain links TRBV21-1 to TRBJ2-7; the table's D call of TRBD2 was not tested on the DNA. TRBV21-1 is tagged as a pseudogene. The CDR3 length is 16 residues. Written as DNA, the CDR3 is TGTGCCAGCAGCGCACCGACCGGAAGGAGCTCCTACGAGCAGTACTTC. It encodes CASSAPTGRSSYEQYF.

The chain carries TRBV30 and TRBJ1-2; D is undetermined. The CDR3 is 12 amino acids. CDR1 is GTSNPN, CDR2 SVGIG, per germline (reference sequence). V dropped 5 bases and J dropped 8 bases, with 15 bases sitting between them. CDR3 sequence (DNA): TGTGCCTGGGCGCGGAGCATGCACGGCTACACCTTC. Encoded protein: CAWARSMHGYTF.

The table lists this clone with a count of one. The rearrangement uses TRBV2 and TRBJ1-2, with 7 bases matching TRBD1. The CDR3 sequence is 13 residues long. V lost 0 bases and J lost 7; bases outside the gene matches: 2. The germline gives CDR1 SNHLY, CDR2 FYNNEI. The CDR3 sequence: CASSEAPGGGYTF. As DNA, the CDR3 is TGTGCCAGCAGTGAAGCGCCAGGGGGTGGCTACACCTTC.

In DNA form, the CDR3 reads TGTGCCAGCATTCCTAAAGACAGGGAACTGAACACTGAAGCTTTCTTT. Translation gives CASIPKDRELNTEAFF. V is TRBV6-6 and J is TRBJ1-1, with 7 positions matching TRBD1. CDR3 length: 16 residues. The junction had 11 bases not matched to a gene; V was cut back by 7 bases and J by 0 bases. Per germline, CDR1 MNHNY and CDR2 SVGAGI (reference sequence).

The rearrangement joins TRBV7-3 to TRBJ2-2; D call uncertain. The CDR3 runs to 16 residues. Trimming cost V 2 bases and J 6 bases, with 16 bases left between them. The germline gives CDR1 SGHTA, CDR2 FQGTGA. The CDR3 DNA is TGTGCCAGCAGCTTACAGTCCCCTAGGTCGGCCGGGGAGCTGTTTTTT. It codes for CASSLQSPRSAGELFF.

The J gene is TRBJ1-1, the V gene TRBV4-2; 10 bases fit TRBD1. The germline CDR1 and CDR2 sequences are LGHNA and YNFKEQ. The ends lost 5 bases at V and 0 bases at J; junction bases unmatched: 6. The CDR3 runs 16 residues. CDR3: CASSAGTGDLNTEAFF. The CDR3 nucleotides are TGTGCCAGCAGCGCCGGGACAGGGGACCTGAACACTGAAGCTTTCTTT.

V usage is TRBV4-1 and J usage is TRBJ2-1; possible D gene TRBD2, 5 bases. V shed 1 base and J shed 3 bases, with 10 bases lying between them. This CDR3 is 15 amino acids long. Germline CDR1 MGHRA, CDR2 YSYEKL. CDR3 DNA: TGCGCCAGCAGCCAAGCTAGGGAGTTCTACAATGAGCAGTTCTTC. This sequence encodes CASSQAREFYNEQFF.

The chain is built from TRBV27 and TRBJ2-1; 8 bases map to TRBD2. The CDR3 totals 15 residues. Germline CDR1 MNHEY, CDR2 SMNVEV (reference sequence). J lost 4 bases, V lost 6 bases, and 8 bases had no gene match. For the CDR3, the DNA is TGTGCCAGCAGGTTCCTTAGCGGGGTTTACAATGAGCAGTTCTTC. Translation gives CASRFLSGVYNEQFF.

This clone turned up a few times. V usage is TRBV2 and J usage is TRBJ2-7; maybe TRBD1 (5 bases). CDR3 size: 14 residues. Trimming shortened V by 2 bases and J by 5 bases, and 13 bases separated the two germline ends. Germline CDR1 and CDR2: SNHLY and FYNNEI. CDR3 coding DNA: TGTGCCAGCAGTGAACAGGGATATTCGGACGAGCAGTACTTC. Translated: CASSEQGYSDEQYF.

CDR3 loop: CASSSKYPTGLAGELFF. CDR3 sequence (DNA): TGTGCCAGTAGCTCGAAGTACCCTACGGGACTAGCCGGGGAGCTGTTTTTT. The chain recombines TRBV19 with TRBJ2-2; TRBD2 aligns across 8 bases. Germline values: CDR1 LNHDA, CDR2 SQIVND (reference sequence). The CDR3 covers 17 residues. With V trimmed by 6 bases and J by 6 bases, 15 bases remained unmatched.

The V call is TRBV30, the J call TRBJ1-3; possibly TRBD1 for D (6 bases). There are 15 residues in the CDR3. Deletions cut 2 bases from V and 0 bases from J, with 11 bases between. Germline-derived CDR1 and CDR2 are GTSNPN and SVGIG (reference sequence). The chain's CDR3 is CAWSSDRYSGNTIYF. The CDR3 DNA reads TGTGCCTGGAGTTCCGACAGGTACTCTGGAAACACCATATATTTT.

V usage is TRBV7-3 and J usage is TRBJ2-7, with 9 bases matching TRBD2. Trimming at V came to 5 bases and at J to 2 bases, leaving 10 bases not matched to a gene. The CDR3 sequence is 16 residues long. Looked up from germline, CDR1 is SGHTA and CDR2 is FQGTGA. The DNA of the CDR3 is TGTGCCAGCAGCCTTTTAGCGGGAGCGCCTCCCTACGAGCAGTACTTC. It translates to CASSLLAGAPPYEQYF.

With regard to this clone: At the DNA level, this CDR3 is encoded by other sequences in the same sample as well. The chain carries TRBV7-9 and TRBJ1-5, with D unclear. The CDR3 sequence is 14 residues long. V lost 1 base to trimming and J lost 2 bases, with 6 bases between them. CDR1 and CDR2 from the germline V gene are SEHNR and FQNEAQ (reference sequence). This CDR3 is CASSLGQGNQPQHF. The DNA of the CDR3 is TGTGCCAGCAGCTTAGGGCAGGGCAATCAGCCCCAGCATTTT.

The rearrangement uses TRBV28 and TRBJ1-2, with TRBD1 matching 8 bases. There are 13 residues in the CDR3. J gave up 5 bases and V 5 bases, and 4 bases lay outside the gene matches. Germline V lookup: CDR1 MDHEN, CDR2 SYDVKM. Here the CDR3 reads CASSETGAYGYTF. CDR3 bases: TGTGCCAGCAGTGAGACAGGGGCTTATGGCTACACCTTC.

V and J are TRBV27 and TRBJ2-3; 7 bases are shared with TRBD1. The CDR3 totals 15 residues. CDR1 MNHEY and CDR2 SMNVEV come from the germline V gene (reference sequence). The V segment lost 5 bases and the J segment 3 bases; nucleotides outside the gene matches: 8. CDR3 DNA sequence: TGTGCCAGCAGTGATAGGGGGCGCGTAACAGATACGCAGTATTTT. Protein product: CASSDRGRVTDTQYF.

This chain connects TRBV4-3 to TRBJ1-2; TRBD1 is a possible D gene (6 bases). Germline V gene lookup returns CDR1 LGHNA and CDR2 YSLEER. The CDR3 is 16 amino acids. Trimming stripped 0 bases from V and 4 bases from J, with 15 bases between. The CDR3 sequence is CASSQDWQGTIYGYTF. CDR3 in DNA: TGCGCCAGCAGCCAAGATTGGCAGGGGACTATCTATGGCTACACCTTC.

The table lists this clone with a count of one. CDR3 sequence: CASSLATASGGYNEQFF. The CDR3 coding sequence is TGCGCCAGCAGCTTGGCCACAGCGTCCGGAGGGTACAATGAGCAGTTCTTC. The chain has TRBV5-1 and TRBJ2-1; a possible D gene is TRBD2 (6 bases). Germline CDR1 reads SGHRS; CDR2 reads YFSETQ. The CDR3 spans 17 residues. V lost 0 bases to trimming and J lost 4 bases, with 17 bases between them.

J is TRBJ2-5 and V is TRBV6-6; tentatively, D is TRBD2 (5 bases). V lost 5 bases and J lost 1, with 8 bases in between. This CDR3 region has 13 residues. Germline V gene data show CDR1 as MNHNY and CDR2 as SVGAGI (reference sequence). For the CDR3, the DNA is TGTGCCAGCAGTCGGGGTTTCCAAGAGACCCAGTACTTC. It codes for CASSRGFQETQYF.

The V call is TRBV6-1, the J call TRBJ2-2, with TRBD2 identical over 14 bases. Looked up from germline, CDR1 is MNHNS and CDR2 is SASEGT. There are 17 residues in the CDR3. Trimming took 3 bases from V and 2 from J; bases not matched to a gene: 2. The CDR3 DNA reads TGTGCCAGCAGTGAGACTAGCGGGAGGGCCAACACCGGGGAGCTGTTTTTT. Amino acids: CASSETSGRANTGELFF.